Presented here are 2 T cell receptor beta chains from one specimen sequenced in a study of blood T cells in healthy people across ages. The authors ran a second PCR of about 6 to 11 cycles using a sample-barcoded 5' primer and a J-beta primer mix. MiXCR was run by TCRdb on the 5' RACE reads, yielding one entry per CDR3 protein. Of fewer than 2,000,000 distinct CDR3 sequences listed, about two fifths were seen once; the top ten hold 20% to 25%. The specimen sequenced was blood. The receptors originated from a human donor in good health.

In its sample, this clonotype was seen a few times. The rearrangement links TRBV5-1 to TRBJ1-6; D unresolved. The CDR3 consists of 18 residues. Germline V gives CDR1 SGHRS, CDR2 YFSETQ. Deletions cut 2 bases from V and 2 bases from J, with 17 bases between. The DNA of the CDR3 is TGCGCCAGCAGCTTAACCCCCGGACCGGTCGCCTATAATTCACCCCTCCACTTT. Amino acids: CASSLTPGPVAYNSPLHF.

In this sample, this clonotype turned up a few times. The J gene is TRBJ2-7, the V gene TRBV12-3 or TRBV12-4; D not resolved. This CDR3 comprises 13 residues. Trimming shortened V by 2 bases and J by 5 bases, and 10 bases separated the two germline ends. The CDR3 protein is CASSLNNADEQYF. CDR3 bases: TGTGCCAGCAGTTTAAATAACGCGGACGAGCAGTACTTC.